Each of the 10 T cell receptor beta chains below was sequenced from the same sample in a study of shared clonotypes between healthy human individuals. Only in-frame clones appear in the TCRdb table, and some are missing; sequencing was by immunoSEQ multiplex PCR. The sample carries around 2.5 million clones, approximately 93% recorded once. Source material: naive CD4+ T cells from PBMCs. Described subset: CD45RA+ positively selected. Source of these receptors: a man between 18 and 29 years old in good health. Some clones in this sample may be carry-over from other donors' samples.

The J gene is TRBJ2-7, the V gene TRBV5-1; possibly TRBD1 for D (6 bases). The CDR3 has 14 amino acids. With 4 bases removed from V and 6 bases from J, the gap between germline ends came to 17 bases. The V gene's germline CDR1 is SGHRS and CDR2 YFSETQ. The CDR3 loop is CASSLRGSVREQYF. The CDR3 nucleotides read TGCGCCAGCAGCCTCAGGGGATCGGTTCGCGAGCAGTACTTC. The full variable domain, completed using reference TRBV5-1 and TRBJ2-7, is KAGVTQTPRYLIKTRGQQVTLSCSPISGHRSVSWYQQTPGQGLQFLFEYFSETQRNKGNFPGRFSGRQFSNSRSEMNVSTLELGDSALYLCASSLRGSVREQYFGPGTRLTVT.

About this clone itself: This same CDR3 is encoded by further DNA sequences in the sample. The V call is TRBV11-3, the J call TRBJ2-7; 8 nucleotides agree with TRBD1. The CDR3 covers 14 residues. The V gene's germline CDR1 is SGHNT and CDR2 YENEEA. V lost 4 bases and J lost 1; bases outside the gene matches: 3. The CDR3 DNA reads as TGTGCCAGCAGCTCCGGACAGGGATCCTACGAGCAGTACTTC. Protein sequence: CASSSGQGSYEQYF.

The chain has TRBV12-2 and TRBJ2-7; the listed D gene, TRBD1, was not tested against the DNA. TRBV12-2 represents a pseudogene. The CDR3 runs 15 residues. CDR3 region: CASPQGKGQGYEQYF. The CDR3 DNA reads as TGTGCAAGTCCCCAGGGAAAGGGACAGGGTTACGAGCAGTACTTC.

The chain joins TRBV5-1 to TRBJ1-3, with D possibly matching TRBD1 (5 bases). This CDR3 has 14 amino acids. Germline V gene sequence: CDR1 SGHRS, CDR2 YFSETQ. V lost 5 bases and J lost 4, with 13 bases in between. The CDR3 DNA follows: TGCGCCAGCAGACCCGGGACGTTCGGAAACACCATATATTTT. Translated, it gives CASRPGTFGNTIYF.

This sequence joins TRBV9 and TRBJ1-5; possibly TRBD1 for D (5 bases). V gave up 0 bases and J gave up 7 bases, with 11 bases separating them. CDR3 length: 14 amino acids. Germline CDR1 is SGDLS and CDR2 is YYNGEE. The CDR3 region is CASSVDGARQPQHF. In nucleotides, the CDR3 is TGTGCCAGCAGCGTAGATGGGGCGCGGCAGCCCCAGCATTTT.

The genes are TRBV4-1 and TRBJ2-7; 10 bases line up with TRBD1. This CDR3 has 15 amino acids. In germline, CDR1 is MGHRA, CDR2 YSYEKL. With V trimmed by 6 bases and J by 1 base, 6 bases remained unmatched. The CDR3 is CASRSLGQGSYEQYF. For the CDR3, the DNA is TGCGCCAGCAGAAGTTTGGGACAGGGGTCCTACGAGCAGTACTTC.

This chain links TRBV7-9 with TRBJ1-1; D gene uncertain. Germline V lookup: CDR1 SEHNR, CDR2 FQNEAQ (reference sequence). Trimming took 5 bases from V and 3 from J, leaving 19 bases between them. The CDR3 sequence is 16 residues long. Here the CDR3 reads CASSPMGMYADTEAFF. As DNA, the CDR3 is TGTGCCAGCAGCCCAATGGGGATGTACGCGGACACTGAAGCTTTCTTT.

The gene calls are TRBV7-6 and TRBJ2-1; D not resolved. The germline CDR1 and CDR2 sequences are SGHVS and FNYEAQ. The CDR3 is 15 amino acids. Trimming shortened V by 5 bases and J by 7 bases, and 18 bases separated the two germline ends. CDR3 bases: TGTGCCAGCAGCCCAACCAACTTTCAGGCGAATGAGCAGTTCTTC. Translation gives CASSPTNFQANEQFF.

The chain has TRBV7-9 and TRBJ1-4; D unclear. The CDR3 is 15 amino acids. V was cut by 5 bases and J by 2 bases, with 12 bases left in between. Germline V lookup: CDR1 SEHNR, CDR2 FQNEAQ (reference sequence). The CDR3 coding sequence is TGTGCCAGCAGCCCCGGCGGGCAGACTAATGAAAAACTGTTTTTT. Its translation is CASSPGGQTNEKLFF.

This clone has a handful of counts. V gene TRBV10-3 combines with J gene TRBJ1-5, with 9 bases aligning to TRBD1. This CDR3 comprises 15 residues. Germline CDR1 reads ENHRY; CDR2 reads SYGVKD. Germline trimming cut 3 bases from V and 3 bases from J; bases unmatched to any gene: 3. CDR3 sequence reads: CAISERTGDNQPQHF. The CDR3 DNA sequence: TGTGCCATCAGTGAAAGGACAGGGGACAATCAGCCCCAGCATTTT.